This T cell receptor beta chain was captured in a study of esophageal squamous cell carcinoma under preoperative chemotherapy. Time point defined: before preoperative PTX-NDP chemotherapy. Germline values: CDR1 DFQATT, CDR2 SNEGSKA (reference sequence). The CDR3 spans 14 residues. With V trimmed by 5 bases and J by 7 bases, 10 bases remained unmatched. TCRdb re-analysed the PCR reads in MiXCR, keeping a single row per CDR3 protein. The data hold 15,000 to 20,000 distinct CDR3 sequences, with 48% observed a single time. The clonotype originates from a human donor with esophageal squamous cell carcinoma. The donor label of this sample is uncertain. V and J are TRBV20-1 and TRBJ2-1, with 8 positions matching TRBD2. This material was obtained from a patient given preoperative chemotherapy. The CDR3 DNA is TGCAGTGCTCGAAGCGGGAGTTTAGGGAATGAGCAGTTCTTC. This translates into CSARSGSLGNEQFF.